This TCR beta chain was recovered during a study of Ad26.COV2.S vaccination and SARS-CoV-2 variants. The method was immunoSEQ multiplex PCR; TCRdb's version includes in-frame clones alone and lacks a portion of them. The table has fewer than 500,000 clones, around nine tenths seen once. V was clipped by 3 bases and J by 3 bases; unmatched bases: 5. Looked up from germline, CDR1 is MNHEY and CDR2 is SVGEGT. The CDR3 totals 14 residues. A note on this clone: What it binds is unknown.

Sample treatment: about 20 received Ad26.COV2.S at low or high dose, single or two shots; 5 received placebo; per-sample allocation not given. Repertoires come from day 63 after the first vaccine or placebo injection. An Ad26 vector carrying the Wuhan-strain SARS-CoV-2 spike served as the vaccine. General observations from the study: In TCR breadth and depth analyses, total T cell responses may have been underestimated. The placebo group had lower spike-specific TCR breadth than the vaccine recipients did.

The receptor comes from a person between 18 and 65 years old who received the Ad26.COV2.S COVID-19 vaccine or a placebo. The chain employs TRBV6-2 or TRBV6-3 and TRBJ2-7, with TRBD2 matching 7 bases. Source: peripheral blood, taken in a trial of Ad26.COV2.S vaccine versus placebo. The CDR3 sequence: CASSYPGRGYEQYF. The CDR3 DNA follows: TGTGCCAGCAGTTATCCAGGGAGGGGCTACGAGCAGTACTTC.